These T cell receptor beta chains were read from a single sample in a study of blood T cell repertoires in COVID-19. The repertoire was sequenced with immunoSEQ multiplex PCR; TCRdb's copy has only in-frame clones and lacks some. The sample carries 310,000 or so clones, more than 75% recorded once. What was sequenced was peripheral blood. The receptors here all came from a woman aged 45 to 65 with active or convalescent COVID-19. CDR3s include the opening cysteine and the closing phenylalanine or tryptophan. The D gene is left open where the match is weak. Clone sizes are given selectively: once, few, many, or a class where the clone is expanded.

j_call | d_call | v_call | clone_size | cdr3_aa | cdr3_nt
TRBJ1-2 | - | TRBV28 | - | CASRRNYGYTF | TGTGCCAGCAGGAGGAACTATGGCTACACCTTC
TRBJ2-7 | - | TRBV7-2 | - | CASGGHQWEQYF | TGTGCCAGCGGCGGACACCAGTGGGAGCAGTACTTC
TRBJ2-7 | TRBD2 | TRBV7-2 | - | CASSLTIAGRYEQYF | TGTGCCAGCAGCTTAACGATAGCGGGACGCTACGAGCAGTACTTC
TRBJ2-2 | - | TRBV19 | - | CASSTLSYTGELFF | TGTGCCAGTAGTACCCTCTCCTACACCGGGGAGCTGTTTTTT
TRBJ1-1 | - | TRBV4-3 | few | CASSQDHGMPPLEAFF | TGCGCCAGCAGCCAAGATCACGGTATGCCCCCCCTTGAAGCTTTCTTT
TRBJ1-1 | - | TRBV13 | - | CASSPRQKLMNTEAFF | TGTGCCAGCAGCCCCCGACAGAAGCTCATGAACACTGAAGCTTTCTTT
TRBJ2-3 | - | TRBV7-3 | - | CASSGQGGGTDTQYF | TGTGCCAGCAGCGGCCAGGGAGGTGGCACAGATACGCAGTATTTT
TRBJ1-4 | TRBD1 | TRBV19 | - | CASSNPDRGLEEKLFF | TGTGCCAGTAGTAACCCGGACAGGGGCCTGGAAGAAAAACTGTTTTTT
TRBJ2-3 | TRBD2 | TRBV5-6 | - | CASSPFSGGPSDTQYF | TGTGCCAGCAGCCCATTCTCGGGGGGGCCCTCAGATACGCAGTATTTT
TRBJ2-1 | - | TRBV29-1 | - | CSVDTDEQFF | TGCAGCGTCGACACGGATGAGCAGTTCTTC
TRBJ2-3 | - | TRBV5-4 | - | CASSPGQGSTDTQYF | TGTGCCAGCAGCCCGGGTCAGGGGAGCACAGATACGCAGTATTTT
TRBJ2-7 | TRBD1 | TRBV6-5 | - | CASKGGQGNYEQYF | TGTGCCAGCAAGGGAGGACAGGGGAACTACGAGCAGTACTTC
TRBJ1-1 | - | TRBV18 | - | CASSLFTEFTEAFF | TGTGCCAGCTCACTCTTTACAGAGTTCACTGAAGCTTTCTTT
TRBJ2-1 | - | TRBV2 | - | CASNSYNEQFF | TGTGCCAGCAACAGTTACAATGAGCAGTTCTTC
TRBJ2-5 | TRBD2 | TRBV27 | once | CASSCPEIQLVRGGSETQYF | TGTGCCAGCAGTTGCCCCGAGATCCAACTGGTCCGGGGGGGCTCAGAGACCCAGTACTTC
TRBJ1-6 | - | TRBV12-3/TRBV12-4 | - | CASRGTANSPLHF | TGTGCCAGCAGGGGGACTGCAAATTCACCCCTCCACTTT
TRBJ2-1 | - | TRBV5-4 | - | CASSLEAGYNEQFF | TGTGCCAGCAGCTTGGAGGCAGGCTACAATGAGCAGTTCTTC
TRBJ1-2 | - | TRBV29-1 | - | CSVEGRVNYGYTF | TGCAGCGTTGAAGGACGGGTTAACTATGGCTACACCTTC
TRBJ1-4 | - | TRBV5-4 | - | CASSFSTGFNEKLFF | TGTGCCAGCAGCTTCTCGACGGGATTTAATGAAAAACTGTTTTTT
TRBJ1-5 | - | TRBV6-2/TRBV6-3 | - | CASSYSFSSRLEPQHF | TGTGCCAGCAGTTACTCATTTTCCTCGCGGTTGGAGCCCCAGCATTTT
TRBJ1-5 | - | TRBV19 | - | CASSIRGGVSNQPQHF | TGTGCCAGTAGTATTAGAGGGGGGGTAAGCAATCAGCCCCAGCATTTT
TRBJ1-1 | - | TRBV5-4 | - | CASSIVEDTRAFF | TGTGCCAGCAGCATTGTTGAAGATACGCGGGCTTTCTTT
TRBJ2-7 | TRBD2 | TRBV7-9 | - | CASGTGTSLSYEQYF | TGTGCCAGCGGGACCGGGACTAGCCTATCCTACGAGCAGTACTTC
TRBJ1-2 | TRBD1 | TRBV7-9 | - | CASSHPIGTGDGYTF | TGTGCCAGCAGCCACCCTATCGGGACAGGGGATGGCTACACCTTC
TRBJ2-7 | - | TRBV5-4 | few | CASSAADNYEQYF | TGTGCCAGCAGCGCCGCAGATAACTACGAGCAGTACTTC
TRBJ2-7 | - | TRBV7-2 | - | CASSLVRAGSREQYF | TGTGCCAGCAGCTTAGTTAGGGCAGGGTCGAGGGAGCAGTACTTC
TRBJ1-2 | TRBD1 | TRBV7-3 | - | CASSARGGQGHGYTF | TGTGCCAGCAGCGCCAGGGGGGGACAGGGACATGGCTACACCTTC
TRBJ2-1 | - | TRBV5-4 | - | CASSLVGRGDEQFF | TGTGCCAGCAGCTTGGTCGGCAGGGGGGATGAGCAGTTCTTC
TRBJ2-4 | TRBD2 | TRBV3-1/TRBV3-2 | - | CASTDKRERANIQYF | TGTGCCAGCACCGACAAGCGGGAGAGAGCAAACATTCAGTACTTC
TRBJ1-1 | TRBD1 | TRBV27 | - | CASSLRTGSTEAFF | TGTGCCAGCAGTTTACGGACAGGATCCACTGAAGCTTTCTTT
TRBJ2-5 | TRBD1 | TRBV7-3 | - | CASSVGTGGEETQYF | TGTGCCAGCAGCGTCGGGACAGGGGGTGAAGAGACCCAGTACTTC
TRBJ2-4 | TRBD1 | TRBV19 | - | CASSIAFLTDRGGDIQYF | TGTGCCAGTAGTATAGCCTTCTTGACAGACAGGGGCGGGGACATTCAGTACTTC
TRBJ2-7 | TRBD1 | TRBV29-1 | - | CSAGQGYEQYF | TGCAGCGCCGGACAGGGGTACGAGCAGTACTTC
TRBJ2-1 | - | TRBV28 | once | CASSLLALRGQVYEQFF | TGTGCCAGCAGTCTACTAGCGCTAAGGGGACAGGTCTATGAGCAGTTCTTC
TRBJ1-6 | TRBD1 | TRBV9 | - | CASSGRQGTGSPLHF | TGTGCCAGCAGCGGACGACAGGGGACGGGTTCACCCCTCCACTTT
TRBJ2-5 | - | TRBV14 | once | CASSSRGQETQYF | TGTGCCAGCAGTTCCCGGGGACAAGAGACCCAGTACTTC
TRBJ2-1 | TRBD2 | TRBV27 | - | CASSWTSGGFNEQFF | TGTGCCAGCAGCTGGACTAGCGGGGGTTTCAATGAGCAGTTCTTC
TRBJ2-7 | - | TRBV3-1/TRBV3-2 | once | CASSQLAYEQYF | TGTGCCAGCAGCCAACTAGCCTACGAGCAGTACTTC
TRBJ1-2 | - | TRBV28 | - | CASSLIETLGYTF | TGTGCCAGCAGTTTAATTGAGACATTAGGCTACACCTTC
TRBJ2-7 | TRBD1 | TRBV27 | - | CASTDRGRRGEQYF | TGTGCCAGCACCGACAGGGGGCGTCGAGGCGAGCAGTACTTC
TRBJ2-3 | TRBD2 | TRBV6-5 | once | CASSRGGLIPDTQYF | TGTGCCAGCAGTCGGGGGGGCTTAATTCCAGATACGCAGTATTTT
TRBJ2-5 | - | TRBV11-2 | - | CASSPVGAGETQYF | TGTGCCAGCAGCCCGGTAGGGGCTGGGGAGACCCAGTACTTC
TRBJ2-7 | TRBD2 | TRBV28 | - | CASRASGGREQYF | TGTGCCAGCAGGGCTAGCGGGGGGCGCGAGCAGTACTTC
TRBJ2-2 | TRBD2 | TRBV4-3 | - | CASSSGTTSKGGELFF | TGCGCCAGTAGTAGCGGGACAACATCTAAGGGCGGGGAGCTGTTTTTT
TRBJ1-2 | - | TRBV28 | - | CASSFEGSGYTF | TGTGCCAGCAGTTTCGAGGGTTCTGGCTACACCTTC
TRBJ1-1 | - | TRBV6-6 | - | CASSLAAGGGLLGAFF | TGTGCCAGCAGTTTGGCCGCGGGAGGTGGGCTGCTGGGAGCTTTCTTT
TRBJ2-1 | - | TRBV5-4 | - | CASSLARNNEQFF | TGTGCCAGCAGCTTGGCGCGGAACAATGAGCAGTTCTTC
TRBJ1-6 | TRBD1 | TRBV19 | - | CASSTQDRLTYNSPLHF | TGTGCCAGTAGTACACAGGACAGGCTTACGTATAATTCACCCCTCCACTTT
TRBJ2-7 | TRBD1 | TRBV3-1/TRBV3-2 | - | CASSQGTGGLLGQGSF | TGTGCCAGCAGCCAAGGGACAGGGGGCCTTTTGGGACAGGGGTCCTTC
TRBJ1-3 | - | TRBV7-6 | - | CASSFLGSTIYF | TGTGCCAGCAGCTTTCTTGGGAGCACCATATATTTT
TRBJ1-2 | - | TRBV10-3 | - | CAIRGRGMDYGYTF | TGTGCCATCAGGGGGAGGGGCATGGACTATGGCTACACCTTC
TRBJ2-3 | TRBD1 | TRBV5-6 | once | CASSSDRGKSTDTQYF | TGTGCCAGCAGCTCCGACAGGGGTAAAAGCACAGATACGCAGTATTTT